This T cell receptor (beta chain) derives from a study of OX40 agonist ivuxolimab in advanced cancers. Across the whole study: Patients were treated with ivuxolimab, an agonistic anti-OX40 (CD134) antibody. A diagnosis of hepatocellular carcinoma, melanoma, renal cell or head and neck cancer was present in dose-escalation patients.

Here immunoSEQ multiplex PCR was the method, and the copy in TCRdb shows in-frame clones only, minus some. The table shows fewer than 50,000 clones, with approximately 90% occurring only once. From germline, CDR1 is MNHNS and CDR2 SASEGT. The CDR3 totals 14 residues. Trimming left V 2 bases short and J 1 base short, with 8 bases between. The sample here was CD4+ or CD8+ T cells sorted from blood, taken in a trial of the OX40 agonist ivuxolimab. The chain combines TRBV6-1 with TRBJ2-5, with D possibly TRBD1 on 5 matching bases. The TCR sequence derives from an adult with an advanced solid tumor such as melanoma, head and neck, liver or kidney cancer. In DNA, the CDR3 is TGTGCCAGCAGTGAAATCCAGGGCCAAGAGACCCAGTACTTC. Translation gives CASSEIQGQETQYF.